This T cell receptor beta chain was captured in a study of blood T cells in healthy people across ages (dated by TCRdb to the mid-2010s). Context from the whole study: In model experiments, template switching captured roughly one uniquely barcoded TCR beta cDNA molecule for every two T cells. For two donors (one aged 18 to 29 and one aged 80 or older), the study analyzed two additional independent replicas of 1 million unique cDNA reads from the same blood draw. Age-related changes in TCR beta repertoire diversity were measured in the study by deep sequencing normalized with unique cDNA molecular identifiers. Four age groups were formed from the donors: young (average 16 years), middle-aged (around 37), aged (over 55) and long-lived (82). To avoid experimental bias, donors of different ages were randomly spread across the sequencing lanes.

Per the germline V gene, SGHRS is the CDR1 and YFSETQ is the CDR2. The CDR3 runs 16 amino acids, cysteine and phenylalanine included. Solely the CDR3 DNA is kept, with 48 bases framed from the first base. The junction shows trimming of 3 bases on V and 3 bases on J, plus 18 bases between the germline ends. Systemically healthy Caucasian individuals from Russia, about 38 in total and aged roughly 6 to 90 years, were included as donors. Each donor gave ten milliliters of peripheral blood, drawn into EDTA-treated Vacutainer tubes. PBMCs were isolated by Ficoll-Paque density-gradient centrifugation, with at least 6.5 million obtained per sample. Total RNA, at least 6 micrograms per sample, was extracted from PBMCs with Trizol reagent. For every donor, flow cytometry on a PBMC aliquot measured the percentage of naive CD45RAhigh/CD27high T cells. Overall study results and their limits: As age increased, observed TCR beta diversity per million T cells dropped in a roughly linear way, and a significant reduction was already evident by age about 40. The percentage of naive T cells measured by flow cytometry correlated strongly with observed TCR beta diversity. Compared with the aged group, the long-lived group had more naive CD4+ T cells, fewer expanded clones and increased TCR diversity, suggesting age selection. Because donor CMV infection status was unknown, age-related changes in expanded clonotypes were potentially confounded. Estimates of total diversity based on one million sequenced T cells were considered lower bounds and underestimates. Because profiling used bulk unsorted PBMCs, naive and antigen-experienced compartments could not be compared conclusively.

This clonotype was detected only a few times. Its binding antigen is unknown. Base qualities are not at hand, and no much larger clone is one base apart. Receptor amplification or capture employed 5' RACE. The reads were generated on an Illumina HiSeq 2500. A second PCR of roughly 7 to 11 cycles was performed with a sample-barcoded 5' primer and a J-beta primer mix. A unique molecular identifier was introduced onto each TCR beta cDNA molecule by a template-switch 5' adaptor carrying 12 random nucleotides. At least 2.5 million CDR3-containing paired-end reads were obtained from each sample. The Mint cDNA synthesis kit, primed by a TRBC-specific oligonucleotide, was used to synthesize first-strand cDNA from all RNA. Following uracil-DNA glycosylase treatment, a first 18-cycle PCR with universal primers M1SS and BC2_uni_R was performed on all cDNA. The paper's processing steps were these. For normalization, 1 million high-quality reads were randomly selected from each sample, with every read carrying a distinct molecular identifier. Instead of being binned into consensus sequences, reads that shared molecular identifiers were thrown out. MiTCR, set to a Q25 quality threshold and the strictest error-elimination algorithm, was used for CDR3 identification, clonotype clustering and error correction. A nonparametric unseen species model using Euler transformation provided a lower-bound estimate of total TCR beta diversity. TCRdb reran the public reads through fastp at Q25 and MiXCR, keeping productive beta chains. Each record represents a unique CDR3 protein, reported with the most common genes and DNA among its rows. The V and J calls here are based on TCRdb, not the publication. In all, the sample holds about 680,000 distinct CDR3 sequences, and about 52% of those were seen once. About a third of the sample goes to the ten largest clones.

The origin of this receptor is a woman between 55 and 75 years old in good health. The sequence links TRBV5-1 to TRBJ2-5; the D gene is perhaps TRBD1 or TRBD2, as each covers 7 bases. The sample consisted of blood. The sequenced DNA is TGCGCCAGCAGCTCCCGCCAGGGAGGGGGCAAAGAGACCCAGTACTTC. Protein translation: CASSSRQGGGKETQYF.